The clone carrying this TCR beta chain has a single count. Its antigen is not known. The method was immunoSEQ multiplex PCR; TCRdb's version includes in-frame clones alone and lacks a portion of them. This table holds about 2,200,000 clones, about 93% found once. The data were obtained in a study of shared clonotypes between healthy human individuals. Study-level points and caveats: Sequencing depth was a factor that was expected to affect clonotype sharing among donors. Non-shared clonotypes had lower generation probabilities than clonotypes shared by all four sorted-subset donors. Larger estimated richness was generally recorded for naive subsets relative to memory subsets.

CDR1 LNHNV and CDR2 YYDKDF come from the germline V gene (reference sequence). V was cut by 0 bases and J by 4 bases, with 9 bases left in between. The CDR3 contains 15 residues. Naive CD8 cells were CD45RO-negative, positively selected for CCR7, excluding terminally differentiated effector memory CD45RA+ cells. Input material: naive CD8+ T cells from PBMCs. The chain joins TRBV15 to TRBJ1-4; perhaps TRBD1 as D (6 bases). The clonotype was recovered from a man younger than 35 in good health. Some clones in this sample may be carry-over from other donors' samples. In DNA form, the CDR3 reads TGTGCCACCAGCAGAGAGTCAGGGGTTAATGAAAAACTGTTTTTT. Protein: CATSRESGVNEKLFF.